The TCR beta chain under discussion was sequenced for a study of blood T cell repertoires in COVID-19. Study background: T cells, B-cell-depleted T cells, or PBMCs supplied cDNA or gDNA.

Trimming left V 5 bases short and J 1 base short, with 4 bases between. This CDR3 region has 13 residues. Germline V gene lookup returns CDR1 SGHRS and CDR2 YFSETQ. This clone was seen more than once but under ten times. Using immunoSEQ multiplex PCR, the repertoire was profiled, and TCRdb retains in-frame clones only, with some absent. The profile covers approximately 160,000 clones, with over 65% appearing a single time and nearly 4.5% taken by the ten largest. The cohort comprised adults aged roughly 18 to 90 years residing in approximately 22 US areas. The material sequenced was PBMCs or T cells enriched from blood (not recorded which). This chain links TRBV5-1 with TRBJ2-6; D uncertain. This sequence originates from a woman aged 50 to 65 who had recovered from COVID-19. CDR3 protein: CASSPSGANVLTF. CDR3 nucleotides: TGCGCCAGCAGTCCTTCTGGGGCCAACGTCCTGACTTTC.